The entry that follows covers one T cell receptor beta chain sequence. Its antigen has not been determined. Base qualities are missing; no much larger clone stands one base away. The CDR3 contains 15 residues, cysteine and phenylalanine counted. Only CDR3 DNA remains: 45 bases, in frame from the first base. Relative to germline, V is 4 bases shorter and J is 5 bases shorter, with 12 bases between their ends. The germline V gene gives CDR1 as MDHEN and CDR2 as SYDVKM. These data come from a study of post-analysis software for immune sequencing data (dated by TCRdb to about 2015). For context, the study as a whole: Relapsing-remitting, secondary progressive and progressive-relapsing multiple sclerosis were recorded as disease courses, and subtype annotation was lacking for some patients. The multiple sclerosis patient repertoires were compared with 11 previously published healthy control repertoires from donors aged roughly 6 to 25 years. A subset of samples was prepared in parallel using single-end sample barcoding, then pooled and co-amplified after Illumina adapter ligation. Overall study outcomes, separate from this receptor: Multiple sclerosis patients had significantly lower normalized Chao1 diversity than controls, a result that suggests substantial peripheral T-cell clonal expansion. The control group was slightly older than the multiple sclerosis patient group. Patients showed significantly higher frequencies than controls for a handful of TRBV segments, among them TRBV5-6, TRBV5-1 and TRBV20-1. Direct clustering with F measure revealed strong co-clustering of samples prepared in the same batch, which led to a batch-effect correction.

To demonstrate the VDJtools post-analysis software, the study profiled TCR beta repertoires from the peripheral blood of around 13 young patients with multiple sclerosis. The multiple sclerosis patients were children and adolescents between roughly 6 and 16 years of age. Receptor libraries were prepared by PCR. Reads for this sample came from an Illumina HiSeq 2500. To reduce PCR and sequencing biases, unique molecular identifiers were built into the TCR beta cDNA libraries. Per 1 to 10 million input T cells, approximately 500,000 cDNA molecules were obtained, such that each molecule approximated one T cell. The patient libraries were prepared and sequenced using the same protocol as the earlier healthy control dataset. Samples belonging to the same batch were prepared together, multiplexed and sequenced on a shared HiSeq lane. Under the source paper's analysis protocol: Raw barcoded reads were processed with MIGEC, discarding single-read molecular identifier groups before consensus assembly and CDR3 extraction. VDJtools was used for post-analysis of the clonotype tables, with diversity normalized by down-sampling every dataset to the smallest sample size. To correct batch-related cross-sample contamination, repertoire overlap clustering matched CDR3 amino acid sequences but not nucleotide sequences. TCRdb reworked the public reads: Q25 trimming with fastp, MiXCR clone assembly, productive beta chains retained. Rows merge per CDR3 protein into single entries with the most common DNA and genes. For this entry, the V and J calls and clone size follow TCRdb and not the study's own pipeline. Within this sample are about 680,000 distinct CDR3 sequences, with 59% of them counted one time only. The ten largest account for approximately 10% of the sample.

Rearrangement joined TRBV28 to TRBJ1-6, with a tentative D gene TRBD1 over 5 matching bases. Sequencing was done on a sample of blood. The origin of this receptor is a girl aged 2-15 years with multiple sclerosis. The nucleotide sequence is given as TGTGCCAGCAGTTACGGGGGATCCAATAATTCACCCCTCCACTTT. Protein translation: CASSYGGSNNSPLHF. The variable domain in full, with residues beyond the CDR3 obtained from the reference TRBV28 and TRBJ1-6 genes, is DVKVTQSSRYLVKRTGEKVFLECVQDMDHENMFWYRQDPGLGLRLIYFSYDVKMKEKGDIPEGYSVSREKKERFSLILESASTNQTSMYLCASSYGGSNNSPLHFGNGTRLTVT.